The subject of this entry is one T cell receptor beta chain. Trimming shortened V by 4 bases and J by 4 bases, and 11 bases separated the two germline ends. In germline, CDR1 is SEHNR, CDR2 FQNEAQ (reference sequence). The CDR3 runs to 14 residues. The data were taken from a study of shared clonotypes between healthy human individuals. Across the whole study: Each donor had three CD4 naive, three CD4 memory, two CD8 naive and one CD8 memory plate.

Data came from immunoSEQ multiplex PCR; TCRdb stores just in-frame clones and leaves some out. Of roughly 300,000 clones listed, 70% to 75% are singletons. What was sequenced was memory CD4+ T cells sorted from blood. Subset indicated: CD45RA-negative fraction. This clonotype originated in a young man in good health. J is TRBJ1-3 and V is TRBV7-9; D might be TRBD1 (5 bases). The CDR3 DNA is TGTGCCAGCAGCTGGGACCGGACAGGAAACACCATATATTTT. Its protein product is CASSWDRTGNTIYF.